The 3 T cell receptor beta chains in this list originate from one sample, sequenced in a study of shared clonotypes between healthy human individuals. This table comes from immunoSEQ multiplex PCR, and its TCRdb copy is limited to in-frame clones, with some not included. The sample consists of some 2.3 million clones, 85% to 95% of them appearing once. Sequencing input: naive CD4+ T cells from PBMCs. Documented subset: CD45RA+ positively selected. The receptors come from a man younger than 35 in good health. Some clones in this sample may be carry-over from other donors' samples.

The chain recombines TRBV14 with TRBJ2-2; 9 positions match TRBD2. The V and J ends lost 3 bases and 5 bases, in that order; junction bases with no gene match: 10. This CDR3 is built from 17 residues. The germline gives CDR1 SGHDN, CDR2 FVKESK. CDR3 sequence: CASSQSSGNVRTGELFF. For the CDR3, the DNA is TGTGCCAGCAGCCAGTCTAGCGGGAATGTTCGTACCGGGGAGCTGTTTTTT.

Note on this clone: The same CDR3 arises from other DNA sequences in this sample as well. The CDR3 DNA reads as TGTGCCAGCACAAGATCGAACACCGGGGAGCTGTTTTTT. Protein sequence: CASTRSNTGELFF. The chain joins TRBV6-5 to TRBJ2-2; D remains ambiguous. Germline-derived CDR1 and CDR2 are MNHEY and SVGAGI. Trimming pared 7 bases from V and 0 bases from J, leaving 6 bases between. The CDR3 extends over 13 amino acids.

This clone was detected only once. The chain links TRBV6-6 to TRBJ1-1, with 8 bases that match TRBD1. Germline V gene data show CDR1 as MNHNY and CDR2 as SVGAGI (reference sequence). The length of the CDR3 is 14 residues. J lost 3 bases, V lost 5 bases, and 5 bases had no gene match. CDR3 coding DNA: TGTGCCAGCAGTCCCCAACAGGGGGACACTGAAGCTTTCTTT. Encoded protein: CASSPQQGDTEAFF.